This is a list of T cell receptor beta chains from one sample in a study of control samples from healthy donors and cancer patients. Generated by immunoSEQ multiplex PCR, the TCRdb table keeps only in-frame clones and is missing some. The sample consists of about 160,000 clones, approximately 90% of them appearing once. Specimen: blood. The receptors shown here come from a woman aged 30 to 39 in good health. The CDR3 runs from the conserved cysteine through the conserved F or W. A D gene is named only where the DNA matches it firmly. Clone size is given for some rows only: seen once, a few or many times, or a class if the clone is expanded.

V gene	clone size	D gene	J gene	CDR3 protein	CDR3 DNA
TRBV2	-	TRBD1	TRBJ1-2	CASTQGDRGYTF	TGTGCCAGCACCCAGGGGGACAGAGGTTACACCTTC
TRBV27	-	-	TRBJ1-5	CASGYQPQHF	TGTGCCAGCGGTTATCAGCCCCAGCATTTT
TRBV6-5	-	TRBD2	TRBJ2-5	CASTHGLAGGETQYF	TGTGCCAGCACCCACGGACTAGCGGGAGGAGAGACCCAGTACTTC
TRBV29-1	-	-	TRBJ2-7	CSVYLEAGSYEQYF	TGCAGCGTCTACCTTGAGGCGGGCTCCTACGAGCAGTACTTC
TRBV27	once	-	TRBJ2-1	CASSLSWSNNEQFF	TGTGCCAGCAGTTTATCGTGGTCTAACAATGAGCAGTTCTTC
TRBV6-5	-	-	TRBJ1-4	CASSLTGATNEKLFF	TGTGCCAGCAGTTTAACAGGAGCAACTAATGAAAAACTGTTTTTT
TRBV2	-	TRBD2	TRBJ2-5	CASSSAGGTGTQYF	TGTGCCAGCAGTTCGGCGGGAGGAACGGGGACCCAGTACTTC
TRBV5-1	-	-	TRBJ2-5	CASLSEETQYF	TGCGCCAGCCTTTCCGAAGAGACCCAGTACTTC
TRBV5-1	-	TRBD2	TRBJ2-1	CASSWGTSGEDEQFF	TGCGCCAGCAGCTGGGGGACTAGCGGGGAGGATGAGCAGTTCTTC
TRBV18	-	-	TRBJ2-1	CASSQAWGGNNEQFF	TGTGCCAGCTCGCAGGCCTGGGGTGGAAACAATGAGCAGTTCTTC
TRBV27	-	TRBD1	TRBJ1-6	CASSLRQGNSPLHF	TGTGCCAGCAGTTTAAGACAGGGGAATTCACCCCTCCACTTT
TRBV6-6	-	-	TRBJ1-2	CASTPGTPYGYTF	TGTGCCAGCACCCCGGGCACCCCCTATGGCTACACCTTC
TRBV28	-	TRBD1	TRBJ1-4	CATIQGSNEKLFF	TGTGCCACCATACAGGGGTCTAATGAGAAACTGTTTTTT
TRBV6-2/TRBV6-3	-	TRBD1	TRBJ1-5	CASSWTGGAGLSNQPQHF	TGTGCCAGCAGTTGGACAGGGGGCGCAGGCCTTAGCAATCAGCCCCAGCATTTT
TRBV6-5	-	TRBD1	TRBJ2-7	CASSQEGQGGYEQYF	TGTGCCAGCAGCCAAGAGGGACAGGGAGGCTACGAGCAGTACTTC
TRBV28	-	-	TRBJ1-6	CASSWDPGRGMDFDGNNSPLHF	TGTGCCAGCAGTTGGGATCCCGGGAGAGGGATGGATTTCGATGGGAATAATTCACCCCTCCACTTT
TRBV28	-	-	TRBJ1-4	CASSLSSRPNEKLFF	TGTGCCAGCAGTTTATCGTCCAGACCTAATGAAAAACTGTTTTTT
TRBV6-6	-	TRBD1	TRBJ2-5	CASEGQAETQYF	TGTGCCAGCGAGGGACAGGCGGAGACCCAGTACTTC
TRBV15	-	TRBD2	TRBJ2-5	CATSRDRAGGPSGETQYF	TGTGCCACCAGCAGAGATCGGGCGGGAGGGCCTTCCGGGGAGACCCAGTACTTC
TRBV5-6	-	TRBD1	TRBJ2-7	CASSFVRTGPYEQYF	TGTGCCAGCAGCTTTGTACGGACAGGGCCCTACGAGCAGTACTTC
TRBV12-5	-	-	TRBJ1-2	CASGSGGTVVHGYTF	TGTGCTAGTGGATCCGGCGGGACCGTCGTCCATGGCTACACCTTC
TRBV10-3	-	-	TRBJ2-5	CAISEQETQYF	TGTGCCATCAGTGAGCAAGAGACCCAGTACTTC
TRBV4-1	-	-	TRBJ2-1	CASSQFAGAQILDEQFF	TGCGCCAGCAGCCAATTCGCGGGGGCTCAGATTCTGGATGAGCAGTTCTTC
TRBV5-6	-	TRBD2	TRBJ2-5	CASSSERLAGIQETQYF	TGTGCCAGCAGCTCCGAGAGACTAGCGGGTATCCAAGAGACCCAGTACTTC
TRBV27	-	-	TRBJ1-1	CASSYPGSTEAFF	TGTGCCAGCAGTTATCCAGGGTCCACTGAAGCTTTCTTT
TRBV7-2	-	TRBD1	TRBJ1-1	CASSLDRVGTEAFF	TGTGCCAGCAGCTTGGACAGGGTAGGCACTGAAGCTTTCTTT
TRBV5-4	-	TRBD2	TRBJ2-5	CASSLSVLAETHQETQYF	TGTGCCAGCAGCTTGTCGGTACTAGCGGAAACTCACCAAGAGACCCAGTACTTC
TRBV7-2	-	-	TRBJ2-7	CASSRSGPYEQYF	TGTGCCAGCAGCCGCTCGGGACCCTACGAGCAGTACTTC
TRBV29-1	-	-	TRBJ2-7	CSVEADAYEQYF	TGCAGCGTTGAAGCTGACGCCTACGAGCAGTACTTC
TRBV7-9	-	-	TRBJ2-5	CASSFGPDQETQYF	TGTGCCAGCAGCTTCGGGCCGGACCAAGAGACCCAGTACTTC
TRBV5-4	-	-	TRBJ2-1	CASSLGANFYNEQFF	TGTGCCAGCAGCTTGGGGGCTAACTTCTACAATGAGCAGTTCTTC
TRBV6-1	-	TRBD1	TRBJ1-2	CASSDRKGQGIDGYTF	TGTGCCAGCAGTGATAGGAAGGGACAGGGGATAGATGGCTACACCTTC
TRBV28	-	TRBD1	TRBJ1-1	CASSRPGTGRNTEAFF	TGTGCCAGCAGTCGTCCCGGGACAGGGAGGAACACTGAAGCTTTCTTT
TRBV18	-	-	TRBJ2-7	CASSPIPRGKDEQYF	TGTGCCAGCTCACCAATTCCCCGCGGGAAGGACGAGCAGTACTTC
TRBV7-6	once	TRBD2	TRBJ2-7	CASSLGTSGGTYEQYF	TGTGCCAGCAGCTTAGGGACTAGCGGGGGGACCTACGAGCAGTACTTC
TRBV4-1	once	-	TRBJ2-5	CASSQGTLGQTQYF	TGCGCCAGCAGCCAAGGGACCCTGGGGCAGACCCAGTACTTC
TRBV23-1	few	TRBD1	TRBJ1-2	CASSQPPTGLPSYGYTF	TGCGCCAGCAGTCAACCGCCGACAGGGTTGCCCAGCTATGGCTACACCTTC
TRBV4-2	-	TRBD1	TRBJ2-6	CASSPGTGHFSGANVLTF	TGTGCCAGCAGCCCCGGGACAGGGCACTTCTCTGGGGCCAACGTCCTGACTTTC
TRBV4-2	-	TRBD2	TRBJ2-1	CASSHGLAGEGDEQFF	TGTGCCAGCAGCCATGGACTAGCGGGAGAGGGCGATGAGCAGTTCTTC
TRBV2	-	TRBD1	TRBJ1-5	CASSPTGAASQPQHF	TGTGCCAGCAGTCCGACAGGGGCGGCGAGCCAGCCCCAGCATTTT
TRBV3-1/TRBV3-2	-	-	TRBJ1-5	CASSQAASNQPQHF	TGTGCCAGCAGCCAAGCTGCGAGCAATCAGCCCCAGCATTTT
TRBV5-4	-	TRBD2	TRBJ2-7	CASSTGGGRRAYEQYF	TGTGCCAGCAGCACGGGGGGGGGTAGGAGGGCCTACGAGCAGTACTTC
TRBV24-1	-	-	TRBJ2-7	CATGVSAALTYEQYF	TGTGCCACCGGGGTCTCGGCGGCCTTAACCTACGAGCAGTACTTC
TRBV28	few	TRBD2	TRBJ2-3	CASSFPPGRGGPAQYF	TGTGCCAGCAGTTTCCCGCCGGGGCGGGGGGGCCCGGCGCAGTATTTT
TRBV5-6	-	TRBD1	TRBJ2-5	CASSFGQDEETQYF	TGTGCCAGCAGCTTTGGACAGGACGAAGAGACCCAGTACTTC
TRBV28	-	TRBD1	TRBJ1-5	CASSSYRGGLSNQPQHF	TGTGCCAGCAGTTCCTACAGGGGAGGCCTTAGCAATCAGCCCCAGCATTTT
TRBV27	-	-	TRBJ2-7	CASSYRRHSYEQYF	TGTGCCAGCAGTTATCGCAGGCACTCCTACGAGCAGTACTTC
TRBV5-1	-	-	TRBJ1-1	CASSLDLTVMNTEAFF	TGCGCCAGCAGCTTGGACCTGACAGTTATGAACACTGAAGCTTTCTTT
TRBV6-5	-	-	TRBJ2-7	CASRRGPEQYF	TGTGCCAGCAGGCGGGGGCCCGAGCAGTACTTC
TRBV27	-	-	TRBJ2-1	CASSILDYNEQFF	TGTGCCAGCAGTATTCTAGATTACAATGAGCAGTTCTTC
TRBV24-1	-	-	TRBJ2-1	CATSDSQATDFNEQFF	TGTGCCACCAGTGATTCCCAGGCGACGGACTTCAATGAGCAGTTCTTC
TRBV7-3	-	TRBD2	TRBJ2-1	CASSSAGLADNEQFF	TGTGCCAGCAGTAGCGCCGGACTAGCGGACAATGAGCAGTTCTTC
TRBV19	-	-	TRBJ1-6	CASSIGSSPLHF	TGTGCCAGTAGTATTGGATCCTCACCCCTCCACTTT
TRBV19	once	TRBD1	TRBJ1-4	CASRDRASPEEKLFF	TGTGCCAGTAGGGACAGGGCGTCGCCGGAGGAAAAACTGTTTTTT
TRBV29-1	-	-	TRBJ1-1	CSVGGTYDENTEAFF	TGCAGCGTTGGTGGCACATACGATGAGAACACTGAAGCTTTCTTT